These 27 T cell receptor beta chains were sequenced from one sample in a study of blood T cell repertoires in COVID-19. Here immunoSEQ multiplex PCR was the method, and the copy in TCRdb shows in-frame clones only, minus some. The sample includes 150,000 to 200,000 clones, around 80% seen only once; the top ten take roughly 20%. Sequenced: peripheral blood. All receptors come from a woman of 80 years or more with acute or convalescent COVID-19.

This chain connects TRBV5-4 to TRBJ1-6; D ambiguous. V shed 4 bases and J shed 7 bases, with 12 bases lying between them. Per the germline V gene, CDR1 is SGHNT and CDR2 is YYREEE (reference sequence). CDR3 length: 14 residues. The CDR3 spells CASSPETRNSPLHF. DNA of the CDR3: TGTGCCAGCAGCCCCGAGACAAGAAATTCACCCCTCCACTTT. Full variable domain (remainder filled in from reference TRBV5-4 and TRBJ1-6): ETGVTQSPTHLIKTRGQQVTLRCSSQSGHNTVSWYQQALGQGPQFIFQYYREEENGRGNFPPRFSGLQFPNYSSELNVNALELDDSALYLCASSPETRNSPLHFGNGTRLTVT.

V usage is TRBV29-1 and J usage is TRBJ2-7; no clear D. CDR1 SQVTM and CDR2 ANQGSEA come from the germline V gene. The ends were cut back, 6 bases at V and 0 bases at J, with 15 bases in the middle. There are 14 residues in the CDR3. Here the CDR3 reads CSVRGPRDSYEQYF. In DNA form, the CDR3 reads TGCAGCGTCCGAGGCCCCAGAGACTCCTACGAGCAGTACTTC.

This sequence joins TRBV6-5 and TRBJ1-1; D not resolved. Deletions cut 0 bases from V and 5 bases from J, with 7 bases between. The germline gives CDR1 MNHEY, CDR2 SVGAGI. The CDR3 spans 13 residues. DNA of the CDR3: TGTGCCAGCAGTTACTCGTACTGGACTGAAGCTTTCTTT. Its translation is CASSYSYWTEAFF.

The chain employs TRBV5-5 and TRBJ2-1; the match to TRBD2 covers 10 bases. The V and J ends lost 2 bases and 5 bases, in that order; junction bases with no gene match: 4. The germline V gene has CDR1 SGHKS and CDR2 YYEKEE (reference sequence). The CDR3 loop spans 15 amino acids. The CDR3 sequence is CASSLLAGRNNEQFF. CDR3 sequence (DNA): TGTGCCAGCAGCTTACTAGCGGGGAGAAACAATGAGCAGTTCTTC.

The V call is TRBV11-3, the J call TRBJ2-5; tentatively, D is TRBD2 (5 bases). Trimming shortened V by 3 bases and J by 4 bases, and 15 bases separated the two germline ends. Germline lookup yields CDR1 SGHNT and CDR2 YENEEA. CDR3 length: 15 residues. This CDR3 reads CASSFLSGAGETQYF. The CDR3 DNA reads TGTGCCAGCAGCTTCCTGTCGGGCGCGGGAGAGACCCAGTACTTC.

The CDR3 DNA reads as TGTGCCAGCAGCAAAGCTCTAGGGCTAGCGCTAACCTACGAGCAGTACTTC. This codes for CASSKALGLALTYEQYF. This rearrangement joins TRBV21-1 to TRBJ2-7; the D call of TRBD2 is as the table states it, not checked on the DNA. TRBV21-1 is annotated as a pseudogene. This CDR3 contains 17 residues.

The chain combines TRBV14 with TRBJ2-3; D gene uncertain. The V and J ends lost 8 bases and 2 bases respectively, with 8 bases between them. The length of the CDR3 is 12 residues. Germline values: CDR1 SGHDN, CDR2 FVKESK. The CDR3 is CASGGYTDTQYF. CDR3 coding DNA: TGTGCCAGCGGCGGATACACAGATACGCAGTATTTT.

This clone appeared a few times. The chain joins TRBV3-1 (or the pseudogene TRBV3-2) to TRBJ2-7; 9 nucleotides align to TRBD1. This CDR3 is 15 amino acids long. Germline V gene lookup returns CDR1 LGHDT and CDR2 YNNKEL (reference sequence). V dropped 4 bases and J dropped 3; count of bases not matched to a gene: 7. The CDR3 DNA sequence: TGTGCCAGCAGCCGGGGCGGGACAGGGAACTACGAGCAGTACTTC. This gives the protein CASSRGGTGNYEQYF.

The chain is built from TRBV19 and TRBJ2-7; 8 bases are shared with TRBD1. The germline gives CDR1 LNHDA, CDR2 SQIVND (reference sequence). V shed 5 bases, J shed 0 bases, and the junction held 6 bases outside the gene matches. This CDR3 spans 15 amino acids. Here the CDR3 reads CASSADRGRSYEQYF. In DNA form, the CDR3 reads TGTGCCAGTAGTGCCGACAGGGGTCGCTCCTACGAGCAGTACTTC.

The rearrangement joins TRBV6-6 to TRBJ1-2; D is perhaps TRBD1 (5 bases). V was shortened by 6 bases and J by 4 bases, with 12 bases between the two germline ends. The CDR3 is made up of 13 amino acids. In germline, CDR1 is MNHNY, CDR2 SVGAGI (reference sequence). CDR3 residues: CASSPSDSYGYTF. For the CDR3, the DNA is TGTGCCAGCAGCCCTAGTGACAGCTATGGCTACACCTTC.

J is TRBJ1-2 and V is TRBV27, with 7 nucleotides matching TRBD1. The germline gives CDR1 MNHEY, CDR2 SMNVEV (reference sequence). Germline trimming cut 6 bases from V and 0 bases from J; bases unmatched to any gene: 4. The CDR3 spans 14 residues. CDR3 loop: CASSTTGSNYGYTF. The CDR3 DNA sequence: TGTGCCAGCAGCACGACAGGGTCTAACTATGGCTACACCTTC.

V usage is TRBV24-1 and J usage is TRBJ2-1, with D maybe TRBD2 (6 bases). Trimming cost V 4 bases and J 8 bases, with 8 bases left between them. The CDR3 loop spans 12 amino acids. In germline, CDR1 is KGHDR, CDR2 SFDVKD. For the CDR3, the DNA is TGTGCCACCAGTGAGCGGGATTATGAGCAGTTCTTC. This codes for CATSERDYEQFF.

This clone was seen once. V and J are TRBV19 and TRBJ2-1; 13 bases map to TRBD2. This CDR3 contains 16 residues. Germline V gives CDR1 LNHDA, CDR2 SQIVND (reference sequence). J was trimmed by 3 bases and V by 5 bases; bases with no gene match: 4. CDR3 protein: CASSVGLAGVYNEQFF. CDR3 DNA sequence: TGTGCCAGTAGTGTCGGACTAGCGGGGGTCTACAATGAGCAGTTCTTC.

The chain links TRBV11-2 to TRBJ1-1, with D possibly TRBD1 on 5 matching bases. V lost 2 bases to trimming and J lost 3 bases, with 13 bases between them. The CDR3 extends over 15 amino acids. Germline V gives CDR1 SGHAT, CDR2 FQNNGV. CDR3 in DNA: TGTGCCAGCAGCTTACGAGCCAGGGTAGACACTGAAGCTTTCTTT. Protein: CASSLRARVDTEAFF. The full variable domain, its missing parts supplied by reference TRBV11-2 and TRBJ1-1, is EAGVAQSPRYKIIEKRQSVAFWCNPISGHATLYWYQQILGQGPKLLIQFQNNGVVDDSQLPKDRFSAERLKGVDSTLKIQPAKLEDSAVYLCASSLRARVDTEAFFGQGTRLTVV.

The chain links TRBV10-3 to TRBJ2-1; 10 positions match TRBD2. V gave up 3 bases and J gave up 8 bases; unmatched junction bases: 4. The CDR3 runs 14 residues. Germline V CDR1 and CDR2: ENHRY, SYGVKD. CDR3 sequence: CAISEAGGTDEQFF. The CDR3 DNA reads TGTGCCATCAGTGAAGCGGGGGGGACGGATGAGCAGTTCTTC.

As regards this clone: The same CDR3 is also encoded by other DNA sequences in this sample. The V and J genes are TRBV6-5 and TRBJ2-7; D is perhaps TRBD2 (6 bases). There are 11 residues in the CDR3. V lost 7 bases and J lost 3, with 7 bases in between. Looked up from germline, CDR1 is MNHEY and CDR2 is SVGAGI. The CDR3, as DNA: TGTGCCAGCACGGAGGGCTACGAGCAGTACTTC. Its protein product is CASTEGYEQYF.

The chain links TRBV5-8 to TRBJ2-5, with D possibly being TRBD2 (5 bases). Per germline, CDR1 SGHTS and CDR2 YDEGEE. Trimming left V 3 bases short and J 5 bases short, with 14 bases between. This CDR3 region has 14 residues. The CDR3 region is CASSYLTRVETQYF. The CDR3 region has the DNA TGTGCCAGCAGCTACCTTACTAGGGTCGAGACCCAGTACTTC.

Here the CDR3 reads CASSSGLAGYSYEQYF. Written as DNA, the CDR3 is TGTGCCAGCAGTTCAGGACTAGCGGGGTACTCCTACGAGCAGTACTTC. The chain is built from TRBV28 and TRBJ2-7; 12 bases line up with TRBD2. V was clipped by 4 bases and J by 0 bases; unmatched bases: 4. The CDR3 totals 16 residues. From germline, CDR1 is MDHEN and CDR2 SYDVKM. Drawing the rest from reference TRBV28 and TRBJ2-7, the complete variable domain is DVKVTQSSRYLVKRTGEKVFLECVQDMDHENMFWYRQDPGLGLRLIYFSYDVKMKEKGDIPEGYSVSREKKERFSLILESASTNQTSMYLCASSSGLAGYSYEQYFGPGTRLTVT.

The DNA for the CDR3 is TGTGCCAGCAGCCAAGGGGCAGCAACTAATGAAAAACTGTTTTTT. Protein: CASSQGAATNEKLFF. This chain uses TRBV3-1 (or the pseudogene TRBV3-2) with TRBJ1-4; D is unresolved. V lost 1 base to trimming and J lost 0 bases, with 6 bases between them. Looked up from germline, CDR1 is LGHDT and CDR2 is YNNKEL (reference sequence). The length of the CDR3 is 15 residues.

The chain couples TRBV2 to TRBJ1-3; 8 nucleotides match TRBD1. The germline CDR1 and CDR2 sequences are SNHLY and FYNNEI. CDR3 length: 17 amino acids. J gave up 0 bases and V 4 bases, and 8 bases lay outside the gene matches. CDR3 protein: CASSAGTGLYSGNTIYF. CDR3 DNA: TGTGCCAGCAGTGCCGGGACAGGTCTTTACTCTGGAAACACCATATATTTT. Drawing the rest from reference TRBV2 and TRBJ1-3, the complete variable domain is EPEVTQTPSHQVTQMGQEVILRCVPISNHLYFYWYRQILGQKVEFLVSFYNNEISEKSEIFDDQFSVERPDGSNFTLKIRSTKLEDSAMYFCASSAGTGLYSGNTIYFGEGSWLTVV.

The CDR3 region has the DNA TGTGCCTGGGACACCGACCTGCCCACCCTCCACTTT. This gives the protein CAWDTDLPTLHF. The rearrangement links TRBV30 to TRBJ1-6; the D is unclear. Germline CDR1 reads GTSNPN; CDR2 reads SVGIG (reference sequence). V gave up 5 bases and J gave up 14 bases, with 16 bases separating them. The CDR3 contains 12 residues.

The chain is built from TRBV7-9 and TRBJ2-1, with D tentatively TRBD1 (6 bases). Germline lookup yields CDR1 SEHNR and CDR2 FQNEAQ (reference sequence). The CDR3 runs to 14 residues. Trimming took off 5 bases at V and 2 bases at J, with 10 bases between the two ends. The CDR3 DNA follows: TGTGCCAGCAGCCGACAGGACGCCTACAATGAGCAGTTCTTC. Amino acid sequence: CASSRQDAYNEQFF. The full variable domain, its missing parts supplied by reference TRBV7-9 and TRBJ2-1, is DTGVSQNPRHKITKRGQNVTFRCDPISEHNRLYWYRQTLGQGPEFLTYFQNEAQLEKSRLLSDRFSAERPKGSFSTLEIQRTEQGDSAMYLCASSRQDAYNEQFFGPGTRLTVL.

This chain links TRBV12-3 or TRBV12-4 with TRBJ1-4; D is undetermined. The CDR3 runs 13 residues. The ends were cut back, 5 bases at V and 14 bases at J, with 18 bases in the middle. Here the CDR3 reads CASSPKKGGSLFF. The CDR3 nucleotides are TGTGCCAGCAGTCCAAAAAAGGGAGGGTCCCTGTTTTTT.

This clone showed up just once. The chain couples TRBV21-1 to TRBJ2-5; the table names TRBD2, a call not compared with the DNA. TRBV21-1 is a pseudogene locus. The CDR3 length is 12 residues. CDR3 in DNA: TGTGCCAGCATCCATGCTCGGGAGACCCAGTACTTC. This codes for CASIHARETQYF.

DNA of the CDR3: TGTGCCAGCAGTTCAATTGCAGGGGGCGCGGGTGAAGCTTTCTTT. Translated, it gives CASSSIAGGAGEAFF. J is TRBJ1-1 and V is TRBV28, with 8 bases lining up with TRBD1. CDR3 length equals 15 residues. V shed 4 bases, J shed 7 bases, and the junction held 11 bases outside the gene matches. Germline V CDR1 and CDR2: MDHEN, SYDVKM.

The chain uses TRBV5-1 and TRBJ2-7; D gene unclear. The CDR3 is made up of 14 amino acids. Germline V gene sequence: CDR1 SGHRS, CDR2 YFSETQ. Trimming took off 2 bases at V and 0 bases at J, with 9 bases between the two ends. CDR3 sequence: CASSLDLSSYEQYF. DNA of the CDR3: TGCGCCAGCAGCTTAGATTTGAGCTCCTACGAGCAGTACTTC.

The gene calls are TRBV7-9 and TRBJ2-2; 11 nucleotides line up with TRBD2. Germline V gene sequence: CDR1 SEHNR, CDR2 FQNEAQ (reference sequence). The V gene end was trimmed by 5 bases and the J gene end by 5 bases; junction bases not matched to a gene: 16. The CDR3 totals 19 residues. The CDR3 loop reads CASSERLTASGRITGELFF. CDR3 nucleotide sequence: TGTGCCAGCAGCGAACGCCTGACCGCTAGCGGGAGGATTACCGGGGAGCTGTTTTTT.